These T cell receptor beta chains were read from a single sample in a study of immune characterization of retroperitoneal liposarcoma. MiXCR, applied by TCRdb to the PCR reads, yields one record per CDR3 protein. The sample contains 10,000 to 11,000 distinct CDR3 sequences, under 30% of which appear only once. Sequencing used blood. The source of these receptors is a male donor with retroperitoneal liposarcoma. Both conserved end residues are part of each CDR3. A D gene is named only where the DNA matches it firmly. Some rows mark clone size as missing; the rest say once, few, many or name a class of expanded clone.

clone_size	v_call	j_call	cdr3_length	d_call	cdr3_aa	cdr3_nt
NA	TRBV4-3	TRBJ2-7	16	NA	CASSQDVTQGPYEQYF	TGCGCCAGCAGCCAAGATGTGACGCAGGGACCCTACGAGCAGTACTTC
many	TRBV6-1	TRBJ1-1	16	TRBD1	CATHRRGLVVNTEAFF	TGTGCCACCCATCGCAGGGGGCTGGTTGTGAACACTGAAGCTTTCTTT
NA	TRBV6-1	TRBJ2-1	11	NA	CASSPHNEQFF	TGTGCCAGCAGTCCACACAATGAGCAGTTCTTC
NA	TRBV27	TRBJ1-1	15	NA	CASKTLGTSNTEAFF	TGTGCCAGCAAGACCCTCGGGACAAGTAACACTGAAGCTTTCTTT
medium-sized	TRBV7-6	TRBJ2-1	13	NA	CASSLGQLNEQFF	TGTGCCAGCAGCTTAGGGCAGCTGAATGAGCAGTTCTTC
NA	TRBV6-4	TRBJ2-3	15	TRBD2	CASSDSSGGTDTQYF	TGTGCCAGCAGTGACTCTAGCGGGGGCACAGATACGCAGTATTTT
many	TRBV6-1	TRBJ1-6	18	TRBD1	CASSEVGGTGGNNSPLHF	TGTGCCAGCAGTGAAGTAGGAGGGACAGGGGGAAATAATTCACCCCTCCACTTT
NA	TRBV12-3/TRBV12-4	TRBJ1-2	16	NA	CASSLGRTATNYGYTF	TGTGCCAGCAGTTTGGGTCGGACAGCTACTAACTATGGCTACACCTTC
few	TRBV5-1	TRBJ2-3	15	TRBD1	CASSLEDRDTDTQYF	TGCGCCAGCAGCTTGGAGGACAGGGACACAGATACGCAGTATTTT
NA	TRBV6-1	TRBJ2-1	15	NA	CASSESASSYNEQFF	TGTGCCAGCAGTGAATCGGCTTCTTCCTACAATGAGCAGTTCTTC
NA	TRBV4-1	TRBJ1-2	16	NA	CASSQDSTAGVYGYTF	TGCGCCAGCAGCCAAGATTCGACCGCAGGGGTCTATGGCTACACCTTC
few	TRBV27	TRBJ2-7	15	NA	CASSSPSGLSYEQYF	TGTGCCAGCAGTTCCCCGAGCGGACTCTCCTACGAGCAGTACTTC
many	TRBV10-2	TRBJ1-1	15	NA	CASSESGRMNTEAFF	TGCGCCAGCAGTGAGTCTGGCAGGATGAACACTGAAGCTTTCTTT
many	TRBV6-1	TRBJ2-5	13	NA	CASNEMSTGTQYF	TGTGCCAGCAACGAGATGTCCACGGGGACCCAGTACTTC
few	TRBV6-5	TRBJ1-1	14	NA	CASSYGGLNTEAFF	TGTGCCAGCAGTTACGGCGGACTGAACACTGAAGCTTTCTTT
many	TRBV10-1	TRBJ1-3	14	NA	CASSAGDSGNTIYF	TGCGCCAGCAGCGCCGGCGACTCTGGAAACACCATATATTTT
few	TRBV3-1	TRBJ2-3	16	TRBD1	CASSQDWTGGADTQYF	TGTGCCAGCAGCCAAGATTGGACAGGGGGCGCGGATACGCAGTATTTT
few	TRBV6-2/TRBV6-3	TRBJ2-1	16	TRBD2	CASSYQRGGRVNEQFF	TGTGCCAGCAGTTACCAGCGGGGGGGTAGGGTGAATGAGCAGTTCTTC
medium-sized	TRBV6-5	TRBJ2-5	15	TRBD1	CASSYSTGGRETQYF	TGTGCCAGCAGTTACTCGACAGGGGGTAGGGAGACCCAGTACTTC
medium-sized	TRBV6-1	TRBJ2-1	16	NA	CAIFAEGGGPYNEQFF	TGTGCCATCTTCGCCGAGGGGGGGGGCCCGTACAATGAGCAGTTCTTC
many	TRBV6-1	TRBJ1-5	15	NA	CASRGSAGGSQPQHF	TGTGCCAGCCGGGGGAGCGCGGGAGGGTCTCAGCCCCAGCATTTT
many	TRBV6-1	TRBJ2-7	13	NA	CASTRQVSYEQYF	TGTGCCAGCACACGACAGGTGTCCTACGAGCAGTACTTC
many	TRBV6-5	TRBJ2-4	16	NA	CASSPRGILAKNIQYF	TGTGCCAGCAGTCCCCGTGGGATCCTAGCCAAAAACATTCAGTACTTC
NA	TRBV18	TRBJ2-5	14	TRBD2	CASSPAGGQETQYF	TGTGCCAGCTCACCAGCGGGGGGCCAAGAGACCCAGTACTTC
medium-sized	TRBV6-1	TRBJ2-5	14	TRBD2	CASRPGLAMETQYF	TGTGCCAGCAGACCGGGACTAGCGATGGAGACCCAGTACTTC
NA	TRBV19	TRBJ2-5	13	NA	CASSIEGGETQYF	TGTGCCAGTAGTATAGAGGGAGGAGAGACCCAGTACTTC
few	TRBV6-1	TRBJ2-2	14	NA	CASSIKQGPGELFF	TGTGCCAGCAGCATTAAACAGGGACCCGGGGAGCTGTTTTTT
NA	TRBV11-2	TRBJ2-5	13	NA	CASSLLYQETQYF	TGTGCCAGCAGCTTGTTGTACCAAGAGACCCAGTACTTC
many	TRBV6-1	TRBJ1-1	17	NA	CASRKTTTSLLQVGAFF	TGTGCCAGCAGGAAAACAACAACTAGTCTCTTGCAGGTCGGAGCTTTCTTT
NA	TRBV12-3/TRBV12-4	TRBJ1-6	13	NA	CASSLTQNSPLHF	TGTGCCAGCAGTTTGACCCAGAATTCACCCCTCCACTTT
many	TRBV6-1	TRBJ1-2	19	NA	CASSDVTGTSLSANYGYTF	TGTGCCAGCAGCGATGTAACCGGGACGAGCCTAAGTGCTAACTATGGCTACACCTTC
many	TRBV10-1	TRBJ2-7	14	NA	CASSTTGTPLVQYF	TGCGCCAGCAGTACCACCGGGACCCCCCTCGTGCAGTACTTC
NA	TRBV7-2	TRBJ2-3	16	NA	CASSLVSYKSTDTQYF	TGTGCCAGCAGCTTAGTGTCTTACAAAAGCACAGATACGCAGTATTTT
NA	TRBV7-6	TRBJ2-5	15	NA	CASSLLGDVSETQYF	TGTGCCAGCAGCTTACTAGGAGATGTTTCCGAGACCCAGTACTTC
NA	TRBV5-6	TRBJ1-4	19	NA	CASSLYGRWAFRANEKLFF	TGTGCCAGCAGCTTGTATGGCAGATGGGCTTTTCGAGCTAATGAAAAACTGTTTTTT
NA	TRBV7-9	TRBJ1-4	14	NA	CASSPPGLGEKLFF	TGTGCCAGCAGCCCCCCGGGACTTGGTGAAAAACTGTTTTTT
few	TRBV4-2	TRBJ1-2	15	NA	CASSQDPGRDYGYTF	TGTGCCAGCAGCCAAGATCCGGGCAGGGACTATGGCTACACCTTC
many	TRBV14	TRBJ1-1	15	NA	CASSQGAVRDTEAFF	TGTGCCAGCAGCCAAGGTGCCGTTCGGGACACTGAAGCTTTCTTT
many	TRBV6-4	TRBJ2-1	15	NA	CASSDRTGDYNEQFF	TGTGCCAGCAGTGACCGGACGGGGGACTACAATGAGCAGTTCTTC